There are many counts of the clone carrying this TCR beta chain. Its antigen is not known. Attachment of unique molecular identifiers to individual cDNA molecules was performed. TCRdb reprocessed the 5' RACE reads via MiXCR and lists one record per CDR3 protein. The table lists 68,000 or so distinct CDR3 sequences, around 9.9% of them singletons, with 6.4% in the top ten. These data originate in a study of early T cells in non-severe SARS-CoV-2 infection. Study-level background: Sequencing targeted bulk RNA from unsorted whole blood, leaving chains unpaired.

Germline V gene sequence: CDR1 LGHNA, CDR2 YNFKEQ. Trimming cost V 3 bases and J 5 bases, with 11 bases left between them. CDR3 length equals 14 residues. Study conclusions and caveats: VDJdb matches were skewed toward anti-spike CD8 T cell responses.

The chain links TRBV4-2 to TRBJ2-1; D is possibly TRBD1 (6 bases). The clonotype comes from an adult who was a healthcare worker with PCR-confirmed SARS-CoV-2 infection or an uninfected control (not recorded which). The sequenced sample consisted of whole blood. The CDR3 DNA sequence: TGTGCCAGCAGCCAGTTGGGACACAACAATGAGCAGTTCTTC. Translation: CASSQLGHNNEQFF.